The text below deals with one TCR beta chain. Regions amplified from RNA transcripts were the TCR beta CDR3 regions. The TCR CDR3 was amplified in a first-round RT-PCR using the HTBI primer set. TCRdb re-called the multiplex PCR reads through MiXCR, storing one row per CDR3 protein. Among 340,000 or so distinct CDR3 sequences listed, about 20% were seen once. This specimen comes from a study of T cells in Graves' hyperthyroidism and ophthalmopathy. CDR1 is MNHNY, CDR2 SVGAGI, per germline (reference sequence). The CDR3 covers 15 residues. Between the trimmed V and J ends, which lost 0 bases and 1 base, there was a span of 8 bases.

Sequencing was done on a sample of blood. V is TRBV6-6 and J is TRBJ2-3; D unclear. The TCR comes from a woman aged 45 to 65 with Graves' hyperthyroidism. The CDR3 sequence is CASSYSRSGTDTQYF. The CDR3 region has the DNA TGTGCCAGCAGTTACTCAAGGAGCGGCACAGATACGCAGTATTTT.